This TCR beta chain was identified in a study of blood T cell repertoires in COVID-19. V dropped 4 bases and J dropped 6; count of bases not matched to a gene: 3. The CDR3 is 15 amino acids. Germline assignment: CDR1 MNHEY and CDR2 SMNVEV (reference sequence). Profiled with immunoSEQ multiplex PCR; TCRdb holds only in-frame clones, not every one. The sample records under 300,000 clones, 85% to 90% being singletons. The chain has TRBV27 and TRBJ2-2; 12 nucleotides agree with TRBD2. The sequence came from a woman aged 45-65 years who had recovered from COVID-19. The source material was PBMCs or T cells enriched from blood (not recorded which). CDR3: CASSWTSGVSGELFF. The CDR3 bases are TGTGCCAGCAGTTGGACTAGCGGGGTCTCCGGGGAGCTGTTTTTT.